The rows below give T cell receptor beta chains drawn from one sample of a study of blood T cell repertoires in COVID-19. TCRdb's table, derived via immunoSEQ multiplex PCR, lists solely in-frame clones and lacks some. This sample carries about 190,000 clones, under 80% of them seen once, and the ten largest clones take around 12%. Sequenced sample: peripheral blood. These receptors were collected from a woman between 45 and 60 years old with acute or convalescent COVID-19. CDR3s include the opening cysteine and the closing phenylalanine or tryptophan. A D gene is named only where the DNA matches it firmly. Clone size is stated in some rows and not others, as once, few, many or a class when expanded.

v_call,clone_size,j_call,d_call,cdr3_nt,cdr3_aa
TRBV19,-,TRBJ1-5,TRBD1,TGTGCCAGTCGGGACAGCTTCAATCAGCCCCAGCATTTT,CASRDSFNQPQHF
TRBV14,-,TRBJ1-1,-,TGTGCCAGCAGCCCCAGGTATGGGTTGTCCACTGAAGCTTTCTTT,CASSPRYGLSTEAFF
TRBV25-1,-,TRBJ2-1,TRBD2,TGTGTCAACTCCGGGACGGGCCCTAGCGGGAGGAATGAGCAGTTCTTC,CVNSGTGPSGRNEQFF
TRBV10-1,few,TRBJ2-7,-,TGCGCCAGCAGTGAGTCGACAATAGGGGGCGAGCAGTACTTC,CASSESTIGGEQYF
TRBV7-8,once,TRBJ2-4,-,TGTGCCAGCAGCTTAGGTGGCGCGGCCGCGGGCAACATTCAGTACTTC,CASSLGGAAAGNIQYF
TRBV2,-,TRBJ1-5,-,TGTGCCAGCAGTGGTCAGGGTAATCAGCCCCAGCATTTT,CASSGQGNQPQHF
TRBV28,-,TRBJ2-5,-,TGTGCCAGCAGTTTTCGTGTCGGTAAAGAGACCCAGTACTTC,CASSFRVGKETQYF
TRBV6-2/TRBV6-3,once,TRBJ2-2,-,TGTGCCAGCAGTTACTCGATTGGCCATACCGGGGAGCTGTTTTTT,CASSYSIGHTGELFF
TRBV18,-,TRBJ2-5,TRBD1,TGTGCCAGCTCCCAGGACAGGGGAGTAGTAGAGACCCAGTACTTC,CASSQDRGVVETQYF
TRBV2,-,TRBJ1-6,-,TGTGCCAGCAGTGGGCATTTTTCACCCCTCCACTTT,CASSGHFSPLHF
TRBV5-5,-,TRBJ1-1,-,TGTGCCAGCAGCTCTGACAGACCCTACACTGAAGCTTTCTTT,CASSSDRPYTEAFF